The next 2 T cell receptor beta chains were all read from a single sample in a study of blood T cell repertoires in COVID-19 (dated by TCRdb to between 2020 and 2021). Library construction relied on the immunoSEQ multiplex PCR assay. Entries here come from immuneACCESS through TCRdb and include only in-frame sequences with V and J called. Some clones fail to appear in such tables; in the studies checked, an unresolved V gene covers under half of the shortfall, and the cause of the remainder is unknown. This sample gives 200,000 to 250,000 clones in total; about 88% of them show up just once. More than 6.5% of the sample is held by the ten biggest clonotypes. Sequencing was performed on peripheral blood. Receptor source: a woman aged 70-85 years with active or convalescent COVID-19.

The CDR3 reads CASSLQGRGTEAFF. CDR3 bases: TGTGCCAGCAGCTTGCAGGGGAGAGGCACTGAAGCTTTCTTT. The gene calls are TRBV7-8 and TRBJ1-1, with D maybe TRBD1 (6 bases). Germline-derived CDR1 and CDR2 are SGHVS and FQNEAQ. The V gene lost 3 bases and the J gene lost 4 bases, with 12 bases spanning the gap. The CDR3 runs 14 residues.

The V and J genes are TRBV19 and TRBJ2-2; TRBD1 aligns across 10 bases. V shed 5 bases and J 6 bases; nucleotides not matched to a gene: 6. The CDR3 runs to 15 residues. Germline V lookup: CDR1 LNHDA, CDR2 SQIVND (reference sequence). CDR3 coding DNA: TGTGCCAGTAGTTTCTGGACAGGGGGGGCCGGGGAGCTGTTTTTT. Amino acids: CASSFWTGGAGELFF.